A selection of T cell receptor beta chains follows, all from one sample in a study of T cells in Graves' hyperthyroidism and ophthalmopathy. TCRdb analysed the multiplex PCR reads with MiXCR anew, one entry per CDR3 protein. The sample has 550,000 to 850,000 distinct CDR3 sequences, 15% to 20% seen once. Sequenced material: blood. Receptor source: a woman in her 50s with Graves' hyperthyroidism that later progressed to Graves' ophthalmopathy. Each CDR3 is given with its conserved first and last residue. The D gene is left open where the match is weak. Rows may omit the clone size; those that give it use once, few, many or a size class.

TGTGCCAGCAGTGCCTCGGGGGTTTCACCCCTCCACTTT | CASSASGVSPLHF | 13 | NA | TRBJ1-6 | TRBV12-3/TRBV12-4 | many
TGTGCCAGCAGCGCAAGGACTAGCGGGAATGAGCAGTTCTTC | CASSARTSGNEQFF | 14 | TRBD2 | TRBJ2-1 | TRBV27 | NA
TGTGCCAGCAGCGTAGCTGGTGGAGGGAACTTTTACAATGAGCAGTTCTTC | CASSVAGGGNFYNEQFF | 17 | NA | TRBJ2-1 | TRBV9 | NA
TGTGCCAGCAGTAGGTTGGAGGCCATTTCCTACGAGCAGTACTTC | CASSRLEAISYEQYF | 15 | NA | TRBJ2-7 | TRBV6-1 | few
TGTGCCAGCAGCCAAGATCGGTTCGGCGGCTACACCTTC | CASSQDRFGGYTF | 13 | NA | TRBJ1-2 | TRBV3-1 | many
TGTGCCACCAGTGATTCCAGGGCGGGAAACACTGAAGCTTTCTTT | CATSDSRAGNTEAFF | 15 | NA | TRBJ1-1 | TRBV24-1 | many
TGCGCCAGCAGTGATCCGGGACTAACCACAGATACGCAGTATTTT | CASSDPGLTTDTQYF | 15 | TRBD2 | TRBJ2-3 | TRBV10-1 | NA
TGTGCCAGCAGCGGGCGGAACACCGGGGAGCTGTTTTTT | CASSGRNTGELFF | 13 | NA | TRBJ2-2 | TRBV13 | few
TGTGCCAGCAGCTTACCCACAGGGGAGGGCACAGATACGCAGTATTTT | CASSLPTGEGTDTQYF | 16 | NA | TRBJ2-3 | TRBV7-9 | few
TGTACCAGCTCACCAAACGGGGGGCGTTCTAATGAAAAACTGTTTTTT | CTSSPNGGRSNEKLFF | 16 | NA | TRBJ1-4 | TRBV18 | NA
TGCAGTGCGAGACAGGGTGGCACCGGGGAGCTGTTTTTT | CSARQGGTGELFF | 13 | TRBD1 | TRBJ2-2 | TRBV20-1 | many
TGTGCCAGCAGTATTAGGGAGAATGAAAAACTGTTTTTT | CASSIRENEKLFF | 13 | NA | TRBJ1-4 | TRBV27 | NA
TGTGCCACCAGCAGAGATCTGTTAGGAAGGACTGAAGCTTTCTTT | CATSRDLLGRTEAFF | 15 | NA | TRBJ1-1 | TRBV15 | NA
TGTGCCAGCAGCGGAATTAACTATGGCTACACCTTC | CASSGINYGYTF | 12 | NA | TRBJ1-2 | TRBV6-2/TRBV6-3 | NA
TGTGCCAGCTCAAAGTTGGGGACTAATGAAAAACTGTTTTTT | CASSKLGTNEKLFF | 14 | NA | TRBJ1-4 | TRBV18 | few
TGCGCCAGCAGTCTGGACAGGGCGGGGGCAGATACGCAGTATTTT | CASSLDRAGADTQYF | 15 | NA | TRBJ2-3 | TRBV5-1 | NA
TGTGCCAGCAGCGGGACCTCCGGGGAAAAACTGTTTTTT | CASSGTSGEKLFF | 13 | NA | TRBJ1-4 | TRBV12-3/TRBV12-4 | many
TGTGCCAGCAGCTTAGCGCCGGACAGAGAATACGAGCAGTACTTC | CASSLAPDREYEQYF | 15 | NA | TRBJ2-7 | TRBV7-6 | NA
TGTGCCAGCCTCTTAAAAGAGACCCAGTACTTC | CASLLKETQYF | 11 | NA | TRBJ2-5 | TRBV2 | many
TGTGCCAGTAGACTGGGACACTCCTATGGCTACACCTTC | CASRLGHSYGYTF | 13 | NA | TRBJ1-2 | TRBV19 | NA
TGTGCCAGCAGCCGTTCTAGCGTCATCTCTGGAAACACCATATATTTT | CASSRSSVISGNTIYF | 16 | NA | TRBJ1-3 | TRBV12-3/TRBV12-4 | many
TGTGCCAGCAGTTACGACAGGGTGGAGGTCTTTGAAAAACTGTTTTTT | CASSYDRVEVFEKLFF | 16 | TRBD1 | TRBJ1-4 | TRBV6-2/TRBV6-3 | many
TGTGCCAGTTGGACCCCCATGAACACTGAAGCTTTCTTT | CASWTPMNTEAFF | 13 | NA | TRBJ1-1 | TRBV27 | many